Presented here are 7 T cell receptor beta chains from one specimen sequenced in a study of OX40 agonist ivuxolimab in advanced cancers. Clones were read by immunoSEQ multiplex PCR, and TCRdb kept only the in-frame ones, dropping some. In the table there are 60,000 to 75,000 clones, about 89% of which are singletons. Sample: CD4+ or CD8+ T cells sorted from blood, taken in a trial of the OX40 agonist ivuxolimab. The receptors were gathered from an adult with an advanced solid tumor such as melanoma, head and neck, liver or kidney cancer.

The rearrangement links TRBV7-8 to TRBJ2-7; TRBD2 agrees at 7 bases. J gave up 13 bases and V 5 bases, and 11 bases lay outside the gene matches. The CDR3 loop spans 12 amino acids. Germline V gene data show CDR1 as SGHVS and CDR2 as FQNEAQ. CDR3 region: CASSLSGGPGYF. CDR3 coding DNA: TGTGCCAGCAGCCTCTCGGGGGGTCCGGGTTACTTC.

The chain joins TRBV6-6 to TRBJ1-5; the D is unclear. Germline loops: CDR1 MNHNY, CDR2 SVGAGI (reference sequence). This CDR3 comprises 16 residues. Between the trimmed V and J ends, which lost 0 bases and 1 base, there was a span of 10 bases. This CDR3 reads CASSYSGGWSNQPQHF. The CDR3 DNA reads as TGTGCCAGCAGTTACTCGGGAGGGTGGAGCAATCAGCCCCAGCATTTT.

V usage is TRBV10-3 and J usage is TRBJ1-5, with D possibly TRBD1 on 6 matching bases. V lost 3 bases and J 4 bases, leaving 16 bases between the germline ends. CDR1 is ENHRY, CDR2 SYGVKD, per germline. This CDR3 spans 16 amino acids. In DNA form, the CDR3 reads TGTGCCATCAGTGATTTCAGGGGCTCGTTGAATCAGCCCCAGCATTTT. Translation gives CAISDFRGSLNQPQHF.

The V call is TRBV19, the J call TRBJ1-5; D perhaps matches TRBD1 (5 bases). The germline V and J ends were trimmed by 7 bases and 6 bases, with 13 bases remaining between them. This CDR3 is 13 amino acids long. Germline CDR1 and CDR2: LNHDA and SQIVND (reference sequence). The CDR3, as DNA: TGTGCCAGTATGAGGACAAGGGGTCAGCCCCAGCATTTT. It encodes CASMRTRGQPQHF. The full variable domain, completed using reference TRBV19 and TRBJ1-5, is DGGITQSPKYLFRKEGQNVTLSCEQNLNHDAMYWYRQDPGQGLRLIYYSQIVNDFQKGDIAEGYSVSREKKESFPLTVTSAQKNPTAFYLCASMRTRGQPQHFGDGTRLSIL.

The count of this clone is one. This sequence joins TRBV9 and TRBJ1-2; D possibly corresponds to TRBD1 (5 bases). This CDR3 comprises 16 residues. CDR1 and CDR2 (germline): SGDLS, YYNGEE. Trimming removed 0 bases from V and 4 bases from J, with 16 bases in between. CDR3 in amino acids: CASSVGASTEPYGYTF. DNA of the CDR3: TGTGCCAGCAGCGTAGGAGCTTCGACAGAACCCTATGGCTACACCTTC.

This sequence joins TRBV4-2 and TRBJ1-4; a possible D gene is TRBD1 (6 bases). The length of the CDR3 is 16 residues. Deletions cut 0 bases from V and 5 bases from J, with 13 bases between. Germline lookup yields CDR1 LGHNA and CDR2 YNFKEQ. The CDR3 sequence is CASSQDQGFSNEKLFF. The CDR3 nucleotides are TGTGCCAGCAGCCAAGATCAGGGGTTTTCCAATGAAAAACTGTTTTTT.

The CDR3 sequence: CASSRGLAVTGELFF. In DNA form, the CDR3 reads TGTGCCAGCAGCCGGGGACTAGCGGTAACCGGGGAGCTGTTTTTT. The genes are TRBV28 and TRBJ2-2; TRBD2 matches 11 bases. CDR3 length: 15 amino acids. Per germline, CDR1 MDHEN and CDR2 SYDVKM. V was pared by 6 bases and J by 5 bases, with 5 bases of the junction left unmatched.